This is a list of T cell receptor beta chains from one sample in a study of cytomegalovirus exposure and HLA in healthy donors. The assay was immunoSEQ multiplex PCR, and TCRdb's table has in-frame clones only and misses some. The table records fewer than 50,000 clones, 66% of them present only once. The sequencing input was PBMCs. The receptors here all came from a man aged 45 to 65 in good health and CMV-seropositive. Both conserved end residues are part of each CDR3. D genes are given only for firm matches. Some rows have no size entry. The others give once, few or many, or a class for an expanded clone.

TRBJ2-5,16,TRBV5-6,-,-,TGTGCCAGCAGCTTGGGAACGGGAGGGGGCTTTGAGACCCAGTACTTC,CASSLGTGGGFETQYF
TRBJ2-3,13,TRBV25-1,-,-,TGTGCCACCTCCGTGGCCGGGGCAGATACGCAGTATTTT,CATSVAGADTQYF
TRBJ2-1,13,TRBV29-1,few,TRBD1,TGCAGCGTTGTGGGACAGAGCTACAATGAGCAGTTCTTC,CSVVGQSYNEQFF
TRBJ2-7,15,TRBV6-5,few,TRBD2,TGTGCCAGCAGTTACTCGGGAGGGAAAGCCTACGAGCAGTACTTC,CASSYSGGKAYEQYF
TRBJ1-5,15,TRBV6-1,-,TRBD1,TGTGCCAGCAGTGGCTCGACAGGGGGCAATCAGCCCCAGCATTTT,CASSGSTGGNQPQHF
TRBJ1-1,13,TRBV7-9,-,-,TGTGCCAGCAGCTTAATTTCTGAGACTGAAGCTTTCTTT,CASSLISETEAFF
TRBJ2-7,14,TRBV10-3,-,TRBD1,TGTGCCATCAGTACCTCGGGACAGGGTTACGAGCAGTACTTC,CAISTSGQGYEQYF
TRBJ2-7,14,TRBV5-1,-,TRBD1,TGCGCCAGCAGCTTGGAGACAGGGTTGGGCGAGCAGTACTTC,CASSLETGLGEQYF
TRBJ1-3,15,TRBV11-2,-,-,TGTGCCAGCAGCCACCTGAGGGACTCTGGAAACACCATATATTTT,CASSHLRDSGNTIYF
TRBJ1-2,15,TRBV10-2,-,TRBD1,TGCGCCAGCGCTTCAGGGCCGACAGGGAACTATGGCTACACCTTC,CASASGPTGNYGYTF
TRBJ2-5,13,TRBV11-1,-,-,TGTGCCAGCAGCCCCGGGAGCCAAGAGACCCAGTACTTC,CASSPGSQETQYF
TRBJ2-1,16,TRBV7-9,-,-,TGTGCCAGCAGCTCGTTACGGGGGGCCCAGGGGAATGAGCAGTTCTTC,CASSSLRGAQGNEQFF
TRBJ2-7,15,TRBV6-5,-,-,TGTGCCAGCAGTCGGGGAGGCGCGGCATCCTACGAGCAGTACTTC,CASSRGGAASYEQYF
TRBJ2-6,16,TRBV7-2,-,-,TGTGCCAGCAGCTTAGTAGGCGGCTCTGGGGCCAACGTCCTGACTTTC,CASSLVGGSGANVLTF
TRBJ2-5,14,TRBV21-1,-,-,TGTGCCAGCAGCCCCCGCAGGGGGACGGAGACCCAGTACTTC,CASSPRRGTETQYF
TRBJ1-2,16,TRBV29-1,-,-,TGCAGCGTTGAAGGTAGAGGACAGTCCTCTAACTATGGCTACACCTTC,CSVEGRGQSSNYGYTF
TRBJ1-1,12,TRBV19,few,-,TGTGCCAGTACCAGGGTCAACACTGAAGCTTTCTTT,CASTRVNTEAFF
TRBJ2-3,11,TRBV5-6,-,-,TGTGCCAGCAGCTTTAAAGATACGCAGTATTTT,CASSFKDTQYF
TRBJ1-4,13,TRBV9,-,-,TGTGCCAGCAGCCCTAGGAGCCGAGAAAAACTGTTTTTT,CASSPRSREKLFF
TRBJ1-2,14,TRBV29-1,-,-,TGCAGCGTTGATACCAGACCCCGGAGCTATGGCTACACCTTC,CSVDTRPRSYGYTF
TRBJ2-7,13,TRBV7-2,once,TRBD1,TGTGCCAGCTTCCCGGGACAGGGATTGGAGCAGTACTTC,CASFPGQGLEQYF
TRBJ2-1,14,TRBV19,-,TRBD1,TGTGCCAGTAGTCTTCCGGGACAGGGCCACCAGCAGTTCTTC,CASSLPGQGHQQFF
TRBJ2-7,15,TRBV7-2,-,TRBD2,TGTGCCAGCAGCTTAGTAGCGGGGGGGTCCTACGAGCAGTACTTC,CASSLVAGGSYEQYF
TRBJ1-2,14,TRBV29-1,-,-,TGCAGCGTTCCCGCAGACAGCACTAACTATGGCTACACCTTC,CSVPADSTNYGYTF
TRBJ1-5,14,TRBV2,-,-,TGTGCCAGCAGCGCAGGGGAAGGGGGTCAGCCCCAGCATTTT,CASSAGEGGQPQHF
TRBJ2-5,13,TRBV7-2,-,-,TGTGCCAGCAGCTTTAGTATGGTGGAGACCCAGTACTTC,CASSFSMVETQYF
TRBJ2-3,15,TRBV11-3,-,-,TGTGCCAGCAGCTTAGGGGGCGCCAGCACAGATACGCAGTATTTT,CASSLGGASTDTQYF
TRBJ1-5,15,TRBV11-2,-,-,TGTGCCAGCAGCTTAGGAGGAGTTGGGAATCAGCCCCAGCATTTT,CASSLGGVGNQPQHF
TRBJ2-5,13,TRBV4-3,few,-,TGCGCCAGCAGCCTGACAGACCAAGAGACCCAGTACTTC,CASSLTDQETQYF
TRBJ1-6,13,TRBV19,-,-,TGTGCCAGTATGGCAGGGTGGAATTCACCCCTCCACTTT,CASMAGWNSPLHF
TRBJ2-3,15,TRBV9,-,-,TGTGCCAGCAGCGAATCAGAGAGGGGCACAGATACGCAGTATTTT,CASSESERGTDTQYF
TRBJ1-5,12,TRBV28,-,-,TGTGCCAGCAGTTTCTCCAACTCGCCCCAGCATTTT,CASSFSNSPQHF
TRBJ1-3,11,TRBV29-1,-,-,TGCAGCGCCTCCGTGGGAAACACCATATATTTT,CSASVGNTIYF
TRBJ1-2,15,TRBV28,-,TRBD1,TGTGCCAGCAGTACATTCGCTACAGGGGGCGATGGCTACACCTTC,CASSTFATGGDGYTF
TRBJ1-6,15,TRBV27,-,-,TGTGCCAGCAGTTTAAGATCGGGACACTATTCACCCCTCCACTTT,CASSLRSGHYSPLHF
TRBJ2-1,14,TRBV14,few,TRBD2,TGTGCCAGCAGCCCCTGGGGGGGTATGGATGAGCAGTTCTTC,CASSPWGGMDEQFF
TRBJ1-5,12,TRBV29-1,-,-,TGCAGCGTTGGAGGGATCAATCAGCCCCAGCATTTT,CSVGGINQPQHF
TRBJ2-5,15,TRBV5-4,-,TRBD1,TGTGCCAGCAGCTCACGACAGGGTGGTACGGAGACCCAGTACTTC,CASSSRQGGTETQYF
TRBJ2-1,12,TRBV5-1,-,-,TGCGCCAGCAGCGTACAGGGCTCGGCGCAGTTCTTC,CASSVQGSAQFF
TRBJ2-5,15,TRBV7-2,-,TRBD2,TGTGCCAGCAGCCCCCCGGGACTACCTGTAGAGACCCAGTACTTC,CASSPPGLPVETQYF
TRBJ2-1,15,TRBV7-6,once,-,TGTGCCAGCAGCCCTTGGACGGGGGCCTACAATGAGCAGTTCTTC,CASSPWTGAYNEQFF
TRBJ1-2,15,TRBV6-1,many,TRBD1,TGTGCCAGCAGTGAAGTCGCAGGGGGCGGCTATGGCTACACCTTC,CASSEVAGGGYGYTF